These 2 T cell receptor beta chains originate from one sample sequenced in a study of cytomegalovirus exposure and HLA in healthy donors. Primers for the PCR totalled 60 Vbeta and 13 Jbeta. TCRdb's copy holds only in-frame clones and misses some; the assay was immunoSEQ multiplex PCR. This table holds over 65,000 clones, about 71% found once. The sequenced material came from PBMCs. The receptors were gathered from a middle-aged woman in good health and CMV-seronegative.

The V gene is TRBV6-4, the J gene TRBJ2-7; a weak D match, TRBD2 (5 bases). Trimming removed 1 base at V and 5 bases at J, with 15 bases between. The germline V gene has CDR1 MRHNA and CDR2 SNTAGT. CDR3 length: 15 residues. The CDR3 DNA follows: TGTGCCAGCAGTGACTTAAAACGGCCGAGGGACGAGCAGTACTTC. This sequence encodes CASSDLKRPRDEQYF.

By share, this clone counts as medium-sized. The J gene is TRBJ2-2, the V gene TRBV6-4; no clear D gene. Trimming cost V 8 bases and J 0 bases, with 10 bases left between them. The CDR3 runs to 14 residues. Germline values: CDR1 MRHNA, CDR2 SNTAGT. The CDR3 sequence: CASSTTTNTGELFF. The CDR3 DNA follows: TGTGCCAGCTCAACGACAACGAACACCGGGGAGCTGTTTTTT.